This T cell receptor (beta chain) came from a study of T cells in Graves' hyperthyroidism and ophthalmopathy. Study conclusions and caveats: A model built on 13 V-J features separated ophthalmopathy from stable hyperthyroidism.

Exclusion followed for patients with uncontrolled infection, other autoimmune disease, pregnancy or lactation. Based on clinical symptoms, serum thyroxine and TRAb, thyroid ultrasound and orbital computed tomography, diagnoses were reached. With 5 bases removed from V and 5 bases from J, the gap between germline ends came to 25 bases. The CDR3 consists of 17 residues. The germline CDR1 and CDR2 sequences are SGHRS and YFSETQ. Amplification targeted TCR beta CDR3 regions from RNA transcripts. TCR CDR3 underwent first-round RT-PCR with the HTBI primer set. A single record per CDR3 protein comes from TCRdb applying MiXCR to the multiplex PCR reads. The sample has 650,000 to 800,000 distinct CDR3 sequences, less than 45% seen once. Notes on this clonotype: The antigen is undetermined.

This TCR was recovered from an adult man with Graves' disease, either hyperthyroidism or ophthalmopathy (not recorded which). Sequenced input: peripheral blood or thyroid tissue (not recorded which). The genes are TRBV5-1 and TRBJ1-1; D is ambiguous. Here the CDR3 DNA reads TGCGCCAGCAGGATACTAGCTGCCGGGCTGTCTGAAACTGAAGCTTTCTTT. Amino acids: CASRILAAGLSETEAFF.